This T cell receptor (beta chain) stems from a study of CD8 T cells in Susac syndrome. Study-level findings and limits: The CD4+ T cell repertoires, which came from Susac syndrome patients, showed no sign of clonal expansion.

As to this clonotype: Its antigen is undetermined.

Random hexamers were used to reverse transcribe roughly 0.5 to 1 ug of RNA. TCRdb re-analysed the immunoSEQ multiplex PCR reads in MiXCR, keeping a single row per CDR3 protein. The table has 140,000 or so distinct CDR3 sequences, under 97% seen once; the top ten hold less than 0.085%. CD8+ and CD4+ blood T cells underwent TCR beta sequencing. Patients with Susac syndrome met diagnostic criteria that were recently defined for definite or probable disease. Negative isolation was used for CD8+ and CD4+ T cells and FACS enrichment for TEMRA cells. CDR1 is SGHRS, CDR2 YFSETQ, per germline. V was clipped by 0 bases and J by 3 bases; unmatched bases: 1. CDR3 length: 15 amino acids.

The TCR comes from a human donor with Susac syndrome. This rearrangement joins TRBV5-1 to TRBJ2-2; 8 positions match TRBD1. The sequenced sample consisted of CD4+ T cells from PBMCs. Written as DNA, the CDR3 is TGCGCCAGCAGCTTGGACAGGGGGGACACCGGGGAGCTGTTTTTT. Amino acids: CASSLDRGDTGELFF.